This T cell receptor (beta chain) derives from a study of OX40 agonist ivuxolimab in advanced cancers. Regarding the study in general: The costimulatory receptor OX40 (CD134) was targeted by ivuxolimab, a fully human IgG2 agonistic monoclonal antibody. Of the approximately 50 dose-escalation patients, hepatocellular carcinoma was present in about 20, melanoma in approximately 15, renal cell carcinoma in 9 and head and neck cancer in 9. Intravenous ivuxolimab was administered to patients every 2 weeks at six dose levels: 0.01, 0.1, 0.3, 1.5, 3 and 10 mg/kg. Prior anti-PD-1, anti-PD-L1 or anti-CTLA-4 therapy was permitted, and checkpoint inhibitors had been received by about 37% of dose-escalation patients. In the dose-escalation cohort, around four fifths of patients were male, and the mean age was approximately 60 years, with a range of about 23 to 85. Three dose-escalation patients achieved partial responses, one with hepatocellular carcinoma and two with cutaneous melanoma. The monotherapy dose-escalation portion (N ≈ 57 patients) of the phase I ivuxolimab trial is reported in the paper. The point of sequencing TCRbeta in the periphery was to test whether ivuxolimab changed TCR sequence diversity and drove clonal T-cell expansion.

To sequence the TCRbeta CDR3 region, genomic DNA was isolated from the sorted cells. The immunoSEQ Assay was used for sequencing of TCRbeta CDR3 regions. In its TCRdb copy, this immuneACCESS table keeps in-frame sequences only and misses some clones. Where compared with another copy, unresolved V genes explain less than half of these, and the others have no known cause. The sample data list 60,000 to 100,000 clones, and nearly 95% of these were observed just once. The biggest ten clones account for about 20% of the sample. The trial excluded patients who had a history of autoimmune disease or who were on systemic immunosuppression. Peripheral blood for TCR sequencing was collected from all dose cohorts at baseline, on cycle 4 day 1, and on cycle 7 day 1. Samples came from an open-label, multicenter, first-in-human phase I dose-escalation trial of ivuxolimab. Adults with locally advanced or metastatic melanoma, renal cell carcinoma, hepatocellular carcinoma or head and neck squamous cell carcinoma were enrolled in the trial. Before TCR sequencing, CD4+ T cells and CD8+ T cells were sorted from peripheral blood as separate populations.

The table lists this clone with a count of one. Its antigen is still unknown. One base away there is no much larger clone; base qualities are not given. The investigation overall reported the following: The antigen specificity of the peripheral T cells that underwent clonal expansion was not determined. Clonal expansion of both CD4+ and CD8+ blood T cells was observed from baseline to week 6 at doses 0.1 to 3.0 mg/kg. After ivuxolimab, CD8+ T cells had more expanded clones than CD4+ T cells on average. In the 0.1-3.0 mg/kg groups, partial responders were among the patients with the lowest normalized peripheral clonal expansion, particularly in CD8+ T cells. Low levels of normalized T-cell clonal expansion were also seen in some nonresponding patients.

The CDR3 numbers 13 residues from cysteine through phenylalanine. Only the CDR3 part of the read is kept: 39 bases, read in frame from the first base. V is pared back by 6 bases and J by 4 bases, with 12 bases lying between the germline termini. Looking up the germline V gene (reference sequence) yields CDR1 MNHEY and CDR2 SMNVEV. The rearranged chain carries TRBV27 and TRBJ1-2; tentative D gene TRBD1, with 5 bases matching. The sample here was CD4+ or CD8+ T cells sorted from blood, taken in a trial of the OX40 agonist ivuxolimab. The source is an adult with an advanced solid tumor such as melanoma, head and neck, liver or kidney cancer. Here the CDR3 is given as CASSLGARYGYTF. The bases read TGTGCCAGCAGCCTTGGGGCTCGCTATGGCTACACCTTC.